The text below deals with one T cell receptor (beta chain). Its antigen is as yet unknown. This sample stems from a study of cytomegalovirus exposure and HLA in healthy donors. Germline CDR1 SEHNR, CDR2 FQNEAQ (reference sequence). V was cut by 4 bases and J by 2 bases, with 15 bases left in between. The CDR3 length is 15 residues. 60 Vbeta and 13 Jbeta primers were used in PCR. In the original processing: Roughly 10 million shared chains were among roughly 81 million unique TCR beta chains counted in a later analysis. Profiling relied on immunoSEQ multiplex PCR, and the TCRdb table lists in-frame clones only, not all of them. V, J and clone size reflect that table, while D and trimming were determined from the DNA. The sample consists of around 150,000 clones, about 88% of them appearing once. Healthy bone marrow donors supplied every sample. Points from the study as a whole: Immune exposure information comprised only CMV serostatus. In vitro data verified three CMV-associated chains as specific for CMV antigens.

This TCR was recovered from a man aged 18 to 29 in good health and CMV-seropositive. The J gene is TRBJ2-7, the V gene TRBV7-9; no reliable D call. Sequencing used PBMCs. The CDR3: CASSSPGPQTYEQYF. The DNA for the CDR3 is TGTGCCAGCAGCTCCCCGGGTCCTCAAACCTACGAGCAGTACTTC. The full variable domain, rest sourced from reference TRBV7-9 and TRBJ2-7, is DTGVSQNPRHKITKRGQNVTFRCDPISEHNRLYWYRQTLGQGPEFLTYFQNEAQLEKSRLLSDRFSAERPKGSFSTLEIQRTEQGDSAMYLCASSSPGPQTYEQYFGPGTRLTVT.